The source of this TCR beta chain is a study of blood T cell repertoires in COVID-19. Germline V lookup: CDR1 LNHDA, CDR2 SQIVND (reference sequence). This CDR3 is built from 16 residues. V gave up 2 bases and J gave up 9 bases; unmatched junction bases: 12. This clone was picked up a small number of times. As originally analysed: Amplification from reference gene primers served as the basis for estimated nucleated cell counts. The repertoire was sequenced with immunoSEQ multiplex PCR; TCRdb's copy has only in-frame clones and lacks some. The V and J calls and clone size are taken from that table; D and trimming were inferred from the DNA. The repertoire holds 130,000 to 150,000 clones, with over 75% as singletons.

The sample consisted of peripheral blood. The chain carries TRBV19 and TRBJ2-1; 8 nucleotides align to TRBD2. The sequence derives from a man between 18 and 35 years old with COVID-19, enrolled during active disease. CDR3 loop: CASSIMRLAGPLEQFF. The CDR3 DNA reads as TGTGCCAGTAGTATAATGAGGCTAGCGGGCCCGCTTGAGCAGTTCTTC.